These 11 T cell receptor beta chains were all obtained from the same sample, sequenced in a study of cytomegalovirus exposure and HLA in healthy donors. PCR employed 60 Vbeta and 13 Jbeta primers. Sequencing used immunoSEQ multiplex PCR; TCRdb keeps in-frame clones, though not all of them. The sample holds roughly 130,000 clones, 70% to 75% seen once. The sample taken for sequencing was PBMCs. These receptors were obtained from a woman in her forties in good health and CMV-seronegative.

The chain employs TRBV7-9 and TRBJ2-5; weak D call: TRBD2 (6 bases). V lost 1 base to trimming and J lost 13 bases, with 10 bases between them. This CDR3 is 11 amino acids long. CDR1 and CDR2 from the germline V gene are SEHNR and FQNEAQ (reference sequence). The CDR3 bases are TGTGCCAGCAGCTTAGGCGGGGCCCGGTACTTC. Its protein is CASSLGGARYF.

The CDR3 loop reads CASSALVGGADTQYF. As DNA, the CDR3 is TGTGCCAGTAGCGCCCTGGTCGGGGGTGCAGATACGCAGTATTTT. This chain links TRBV19 with TRBJ2-3; TRBD2 is a possible D gene (6 bases). V lost 6 bases and J 4 bases, leaving 17 bases between the germline ends. Looked up from germline, CDR1 is LNHDA and CDR2 is SQIVND (reference sequence). The CDR3 length is 15 residues. Full variable domain (remainder filled in from reference TRBV19 and TRBJ2-3): DGGITQSPKYLFRKEGQNVTLSCEQNLNHDAMYWYRQDPGQGLRLIYYSQIVNDFQKGDIAEGYSVSREKKESFPLTVTSAQKNPTAFYLCASSALVGGADTQYFGPGTRLTVL.

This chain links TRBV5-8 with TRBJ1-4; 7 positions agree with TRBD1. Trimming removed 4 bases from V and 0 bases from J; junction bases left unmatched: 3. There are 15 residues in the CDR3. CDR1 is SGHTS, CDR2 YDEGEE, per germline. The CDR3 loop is CASSAGQATNEKLFF. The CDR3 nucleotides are TGTGCCAGCAGCGCAGGACAGGCAACTAATGAAAAACTGTTTTTT.

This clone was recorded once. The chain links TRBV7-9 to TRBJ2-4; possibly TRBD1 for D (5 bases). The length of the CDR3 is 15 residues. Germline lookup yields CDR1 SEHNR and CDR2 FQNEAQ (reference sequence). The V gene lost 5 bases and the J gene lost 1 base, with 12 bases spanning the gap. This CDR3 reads CASSPPGSAKNIQYF. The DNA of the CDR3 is TGTGCCAGCAGCCCACCAGGGTCCGCCAAAAACATTCAGTACTTC.

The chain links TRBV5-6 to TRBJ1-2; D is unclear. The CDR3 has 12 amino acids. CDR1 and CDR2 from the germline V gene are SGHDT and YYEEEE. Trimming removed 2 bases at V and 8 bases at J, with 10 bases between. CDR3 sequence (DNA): TGTGCCAGCAGCTTACAGTTTATGGGCTACACCTTC. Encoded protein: CASSLQFMGYTF.

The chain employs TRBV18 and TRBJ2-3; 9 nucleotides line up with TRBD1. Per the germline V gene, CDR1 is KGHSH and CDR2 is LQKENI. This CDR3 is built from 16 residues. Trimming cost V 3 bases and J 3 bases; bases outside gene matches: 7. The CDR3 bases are TGTGCCAGCTCACCCGCGGGGACAGGGCGGACAGATACGCAGTATTTT. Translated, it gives CASSPAGTGRTDTQYF.

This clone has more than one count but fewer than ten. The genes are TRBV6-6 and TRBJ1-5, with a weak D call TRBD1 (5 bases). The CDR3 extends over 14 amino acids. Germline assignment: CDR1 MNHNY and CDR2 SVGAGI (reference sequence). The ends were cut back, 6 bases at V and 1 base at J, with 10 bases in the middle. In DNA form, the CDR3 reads TGTGCCAGCAGCCCCTGGGGCAGCAATCAGCCCCAGCATTTT. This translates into CASSPWGSNQPQHF.

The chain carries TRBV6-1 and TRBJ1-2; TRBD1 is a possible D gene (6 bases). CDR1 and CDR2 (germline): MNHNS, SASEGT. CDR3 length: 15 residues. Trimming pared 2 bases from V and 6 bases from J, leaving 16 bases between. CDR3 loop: CASSEWARDIHGYTF. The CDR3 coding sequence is TGTGCCAGCAGTGAATGGGCCCGGGACATCCATGGCTACACCTTC.

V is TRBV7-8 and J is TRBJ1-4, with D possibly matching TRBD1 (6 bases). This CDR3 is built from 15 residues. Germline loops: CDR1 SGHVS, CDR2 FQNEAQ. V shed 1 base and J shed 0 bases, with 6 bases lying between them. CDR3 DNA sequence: TGTGCCAGCAGCTTAGGACAGGCAACTAATGAAAAACTGTTTTTT. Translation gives CASSLGQATNEKLFF.

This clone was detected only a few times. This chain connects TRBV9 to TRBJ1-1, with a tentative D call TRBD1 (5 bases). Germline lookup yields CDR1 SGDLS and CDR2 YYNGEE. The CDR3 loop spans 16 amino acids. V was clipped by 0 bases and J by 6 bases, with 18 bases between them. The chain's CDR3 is CASSVDRFRDRAEAFF. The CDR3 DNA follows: TGTGCCAGCAGCGTAGATCGTTTCAGGGATCGCGCTGAAGCTTTCTTT.

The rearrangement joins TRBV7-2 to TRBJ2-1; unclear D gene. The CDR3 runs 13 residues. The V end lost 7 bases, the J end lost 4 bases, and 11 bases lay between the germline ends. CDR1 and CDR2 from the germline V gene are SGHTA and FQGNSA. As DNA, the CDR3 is TGTGCCAGCAACCCACCACTTTACAATGAGCAGTTCTTC. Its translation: CASNPPLYNEQFF.